This TCR beta chain appears in the sequencing data of a study of neurological immune-mediated disorders. The unsorted libraries were prepared from 2 million PBMCs (stored at -80 C). Every sequencing run gave over 200 million TCR-beta sequences, taken from 15-18 subjects. Via MiXCR, TCRdb re-called the 5' RACE reads, giving one row per CDR3 protein. Counted here are roughly 76,000 distinct CDR3 sequences, 12% to 15% occurring once; the ten biggest clones make up about 7%. V shed 5 bases and J shed 4 bases, with 11 bases lying between them. The length of the CDR3 is 13 residues. Germline lookup yields CDR1 MDHEN and CDR2 SYDVKM. In the case of this clonotype: Its antigen is not identified.

Study conclusions and caveats: Whereas HTLV-1-associated myelopathy showed the most TCR clonal expansion, multiple sclerosis showed the least, with levels below those of healthy controls.

The clonotype was recovered from a woman in her fifties or sixties in good health. Sequenced input: PBMCs. This chain connects TRBV28 to TRBJ1-1; the D gene is possibly TRBD1 (6 bases). CDR3 nucleotides: TGTGCCAGCAGTGAAGGGGGGGTCACTGAAGCTTTCTTT. It codes for CASSEGGVTEAFF.